The clone carrying this T cell receptor beta chain was recorded many times. The antigen remains undetermined. Germline CDR1 reads ENHRY; CDR2 reads SYGVKD. V was cut by 11 bases and J by 6 bases, with 13 bases left in between. This CDR3 has 12 residues. Unique molecular identifiers were used in preparing the TCRbeta library. Each CDR3 protein is one row after TCRdb ran MiXCR on the PCR reads. The sample lists 140,000 or so distinct CDR3 sequences; 8% to 10% were seen once. These data belong to a study of T-cell reconstitution after alpha-beta-depleted transplantation in children. General study points: The study reportedly traced alpha-beta T cells about two months after transplant to several hundred expanded graft clones. Diversity and T-cell counts at one year after transplant derived mostly from new T cells. From surviving recipient T cells and thymic progenitors came the high day-60 TCRbeta diversity observed in some patients.

V is TRBV10-3 and J is TRBJ2-2, with D unresolved. The material was PBMCs, mostly from graft donor cells, obtained 180 days after TCRalphabeta/CD19-depleted stem cell transplant. The clonotype comes from a female patient aged 2-15 years who had a stem cell transplant for congenital amegakaryocytic thrombocytopenia, so the T cells may come from the graft donor. The CDR3 loop is CASLPGSGELFF. The CDR3 DNA reads TGTGCCTCCTTGCCCGGATCCGGGGAGCTGTTTTTT.